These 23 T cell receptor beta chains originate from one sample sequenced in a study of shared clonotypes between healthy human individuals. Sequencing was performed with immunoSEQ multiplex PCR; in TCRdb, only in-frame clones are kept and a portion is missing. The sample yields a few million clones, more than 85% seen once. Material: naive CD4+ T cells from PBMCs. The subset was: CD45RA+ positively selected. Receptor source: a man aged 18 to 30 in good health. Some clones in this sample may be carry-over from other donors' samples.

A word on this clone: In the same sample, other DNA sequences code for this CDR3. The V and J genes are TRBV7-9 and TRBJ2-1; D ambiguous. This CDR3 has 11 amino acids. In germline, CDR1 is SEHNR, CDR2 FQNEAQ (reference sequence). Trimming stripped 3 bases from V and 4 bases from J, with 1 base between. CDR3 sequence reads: CASSFYNEQFF. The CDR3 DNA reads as TGTGCCAGCAGCTTTTACAATGAGCAGTTCTTC.

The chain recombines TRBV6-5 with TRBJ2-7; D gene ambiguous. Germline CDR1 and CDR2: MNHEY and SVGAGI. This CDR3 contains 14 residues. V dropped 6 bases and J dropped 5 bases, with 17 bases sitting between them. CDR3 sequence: CASSQGGLRNEQYF. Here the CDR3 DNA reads TGTGCCAGCAGCCAAGGCGGTCTAAGAAACGAGCAGTACTTC.

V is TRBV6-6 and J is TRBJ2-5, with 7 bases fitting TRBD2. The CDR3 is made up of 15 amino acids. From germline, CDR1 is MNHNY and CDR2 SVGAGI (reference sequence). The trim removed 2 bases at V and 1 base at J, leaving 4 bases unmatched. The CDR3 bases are TGTGCCAGCAGTTACCTAGCGGAGCGCCAAGAGACCCAGTACTTC. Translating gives CASSYLAERQETQYF.

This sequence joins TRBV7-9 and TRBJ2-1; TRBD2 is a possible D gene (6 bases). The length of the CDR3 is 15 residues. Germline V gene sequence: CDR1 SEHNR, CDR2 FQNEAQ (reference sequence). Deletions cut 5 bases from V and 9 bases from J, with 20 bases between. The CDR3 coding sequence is TGTGCCAGCAGCCCTCTAGCGTCTCCGGGCGTTGAGCAGTTCTTC. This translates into CASSPLASPGVEQFF.

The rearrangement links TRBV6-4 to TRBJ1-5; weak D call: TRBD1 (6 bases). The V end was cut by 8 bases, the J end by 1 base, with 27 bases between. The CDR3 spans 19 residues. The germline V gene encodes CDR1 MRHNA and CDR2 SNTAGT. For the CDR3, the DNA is TGTGCCAGCGGGGGTTTAGCAGGGGATGAGAAAACAAGCAATCAGCCCCAGCATTTT. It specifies CASGGLAGDEKTSNQPQHF.

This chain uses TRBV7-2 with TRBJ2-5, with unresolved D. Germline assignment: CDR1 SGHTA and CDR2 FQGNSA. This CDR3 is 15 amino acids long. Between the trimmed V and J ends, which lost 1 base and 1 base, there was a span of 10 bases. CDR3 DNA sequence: TGTGCCAGCAGCTTAGTTGCACGAAGCCAAGAGACCCAGTACTTC. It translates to CASSLVARSQETQYF.

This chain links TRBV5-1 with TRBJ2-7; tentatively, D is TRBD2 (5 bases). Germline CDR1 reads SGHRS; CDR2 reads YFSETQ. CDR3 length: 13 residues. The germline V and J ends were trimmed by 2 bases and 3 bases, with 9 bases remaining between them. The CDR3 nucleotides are TGCGCCAGCAGCTTCGAGGGCCTCTACGAGCAGTACTTC. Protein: CASSFEGLYEQYF.

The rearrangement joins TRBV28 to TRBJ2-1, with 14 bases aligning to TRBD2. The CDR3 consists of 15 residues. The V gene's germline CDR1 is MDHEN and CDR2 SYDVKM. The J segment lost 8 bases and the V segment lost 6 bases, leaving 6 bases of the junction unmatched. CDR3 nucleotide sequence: TGTGCCAGCAGCTCGAGGACTAGCGGGAGGTATGAGCAGTTCTTC. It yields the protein CASSSRTSGRYEQFF.

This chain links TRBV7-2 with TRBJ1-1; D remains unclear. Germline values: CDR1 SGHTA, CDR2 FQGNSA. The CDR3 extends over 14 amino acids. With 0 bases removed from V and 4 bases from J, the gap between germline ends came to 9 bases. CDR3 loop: CASSLARVGTEAFF. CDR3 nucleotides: TGTGCCAGCAGCTTAGCCCGGGTAGGCACTGAAGCTTTCTTT. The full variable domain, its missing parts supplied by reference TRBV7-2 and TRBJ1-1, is GAGVSQSPSNKVTEKGKDVELRCDPISGHTALYWYRQSLGQGLEFLIYFQGNSAPDKSGLPSDRFSAERTGGSVSTLTIQRTQQEDSAVYLCASSLARVGTEAFFGQGTRLTVV.

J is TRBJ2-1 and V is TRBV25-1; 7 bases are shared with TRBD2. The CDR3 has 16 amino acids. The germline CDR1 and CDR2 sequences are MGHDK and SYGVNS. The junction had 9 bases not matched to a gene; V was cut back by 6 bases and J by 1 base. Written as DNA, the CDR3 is TGTGCCAGCAGGACGGTGGGCGGGAGTTCCTACAATGAGCAGTTCTTC. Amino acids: CASRTVGGSSYNEQFF.

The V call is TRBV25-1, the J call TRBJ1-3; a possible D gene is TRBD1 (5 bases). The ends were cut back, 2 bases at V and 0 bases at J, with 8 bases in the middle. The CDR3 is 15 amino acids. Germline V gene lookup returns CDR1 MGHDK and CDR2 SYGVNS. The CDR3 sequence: CASSENRGSGNTIYF. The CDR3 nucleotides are TGTGCCAGCAGTGAAAATAGGGGCTCTGGAAACACCATATATTTT.

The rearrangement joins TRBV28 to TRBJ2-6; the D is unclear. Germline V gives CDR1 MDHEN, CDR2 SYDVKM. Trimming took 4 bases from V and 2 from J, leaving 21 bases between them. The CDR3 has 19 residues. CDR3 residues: CASSSRRYPSHPGANVLTF. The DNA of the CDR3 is TGTGCCAGCAGTTCTCGACGGTACCCCTCTCATCCTGGGGCCAACGTCCTGACTTTC.

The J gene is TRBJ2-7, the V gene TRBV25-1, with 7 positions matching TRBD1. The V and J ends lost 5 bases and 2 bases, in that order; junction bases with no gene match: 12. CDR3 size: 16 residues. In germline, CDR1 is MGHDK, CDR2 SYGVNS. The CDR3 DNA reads TGTGCCAGCAGTAATCTCCGACAGGGCCCAACCTACGAGCAGTACTTC. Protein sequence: CASSNLRQGPTYEQYF.

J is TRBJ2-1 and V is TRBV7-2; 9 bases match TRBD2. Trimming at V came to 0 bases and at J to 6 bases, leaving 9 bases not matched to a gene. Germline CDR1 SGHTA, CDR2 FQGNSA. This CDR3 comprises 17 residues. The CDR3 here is CASSLASGGRARNEQFF. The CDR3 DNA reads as TGTGCCAGCAGCTTAGCCTCAGGCGGGAGGGCCCGCAATGAGCAGTTCTTC.

The CDR3 is CASSIRGWSGANVLTF. The CDR3 nucleotides read TGTGCCAGTAGTATAAGGGGGTGGTCTGGGGCCAACGTCCTGACTTTC. The gene calls are TRBV19 and TRBJ2-6; perhaps TRBD1 as D (6 bases). CDR3 length: 16 amino acids. Trimming pared 2 bases from V and 1 base from J, leaving 9 bases between. CDR1 and CDR2 (germline): LNHDA, SQIVND (reference sequence). Filled out from reference TRBV19 and TRBJ2-6, the complete variable domain reads DGGITQSPKYLFRKEGQNVTLSCEQNLNHDAMYWYRQDPGQGLRLIYYSQIVNDFQKGDIAEGYSVSREKKESFPLTVTSAQKNPTAFYLCASSIRGWSGANVLTFGAGSRLTVL.

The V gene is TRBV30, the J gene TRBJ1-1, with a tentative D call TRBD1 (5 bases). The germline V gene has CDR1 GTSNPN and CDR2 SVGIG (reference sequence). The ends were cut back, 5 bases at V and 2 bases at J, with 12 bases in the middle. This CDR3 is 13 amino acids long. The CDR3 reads CAWGQQVNTEAFF. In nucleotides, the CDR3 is TGTGCCTGGGGCCAACAGGTAAACACTGAAGCTTTCTTT.

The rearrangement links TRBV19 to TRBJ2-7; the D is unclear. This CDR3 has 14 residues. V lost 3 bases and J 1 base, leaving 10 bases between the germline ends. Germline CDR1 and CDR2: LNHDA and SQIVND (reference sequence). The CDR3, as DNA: TGTGCCAGTAGTATTTTTGCGGAGTCCTACGAGCAGTACTTC. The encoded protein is CASSIFAESYEQYF.

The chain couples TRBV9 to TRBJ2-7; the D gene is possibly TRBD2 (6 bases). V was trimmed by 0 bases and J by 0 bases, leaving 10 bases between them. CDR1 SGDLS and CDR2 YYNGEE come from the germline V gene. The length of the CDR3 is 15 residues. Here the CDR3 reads CASSVGDSNSYEQYF. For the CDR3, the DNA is TGTGCCAGCAGCGTAGGGGACTCGAACTCCTACGAGCAGTACTTC. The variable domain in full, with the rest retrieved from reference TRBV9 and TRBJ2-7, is DSGVTQTPKHLITATGQRVTLRCSPRSGDLSVYWYQQSLDQGLQFLIQYYNGEERAKGNILERFSAQQFPDLHSELNLSSLELGDSALYFCASSVGDSNSYEQYFGPGTRLTVT.

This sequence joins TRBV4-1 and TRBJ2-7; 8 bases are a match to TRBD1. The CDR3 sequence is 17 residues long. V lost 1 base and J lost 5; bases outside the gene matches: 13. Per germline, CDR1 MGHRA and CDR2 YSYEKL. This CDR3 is CASSQVGRQGLRDEQYF. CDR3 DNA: TGCGCCAGCAGCCAAGTTGGACGACAGGGGCTACGGGACGAGCAGTACTTC.

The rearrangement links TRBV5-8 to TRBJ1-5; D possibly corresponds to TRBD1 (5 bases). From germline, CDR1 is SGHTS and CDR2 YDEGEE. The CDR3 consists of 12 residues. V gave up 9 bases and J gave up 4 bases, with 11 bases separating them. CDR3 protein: CATAPGNQPQHF. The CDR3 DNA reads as TGTGCCACCGCCCCAGGGAATCAGCCCCAGCATTTT.

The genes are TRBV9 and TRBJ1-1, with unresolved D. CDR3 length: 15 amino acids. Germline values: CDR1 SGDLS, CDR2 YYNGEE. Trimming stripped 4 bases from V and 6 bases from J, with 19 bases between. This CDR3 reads CASSPLGGDGAEAFF. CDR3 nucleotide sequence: TGTGCCAGCAGCCCCTTAGGAGGAGACGGGGCTGAAGCTTTCTTT.

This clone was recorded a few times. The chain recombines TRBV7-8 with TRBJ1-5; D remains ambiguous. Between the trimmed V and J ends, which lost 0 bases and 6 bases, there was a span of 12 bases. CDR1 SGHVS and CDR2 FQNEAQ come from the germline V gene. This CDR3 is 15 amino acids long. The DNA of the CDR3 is TGTGCCAGCAGCTTAGCAACGTCGGGTAGTCAGCCCCAGCATTTT. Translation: CASSLATSGSQPQHF.

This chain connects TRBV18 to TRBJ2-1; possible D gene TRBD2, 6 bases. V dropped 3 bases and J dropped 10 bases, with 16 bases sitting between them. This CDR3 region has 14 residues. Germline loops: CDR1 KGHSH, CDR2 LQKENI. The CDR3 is CASSPGSGGREQFF. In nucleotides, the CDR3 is TGTGCCAGCTCACCTGGTTCAGGAGGGAGGGAGCAGTTCTTC.